This T cell receptor (beta chain) was identified during a study of CD8 T cells in ankylosing spondylitis. The study, taken as a whole, reports: A subset of motif variants has previously been described in the synovial fluid and blood of reactive arthritis. Clones linked with disease were CD8+ and fairly uncommon in the peripheral blood. Disease-linked clones were reportedly significantly enriched in matched ankylosing spondylitis synovial fluid. Ankylosing spondylitis blood seemed to carry a telltale TCR beta motif made of under 10 highly homologous variants.

MiXCR, applied by TCRdb to the 5' RACE reads, yields one record per CDR3 protein. The sample carries around 770,000 distinct CDR3 sequences, roughly 10% recorded once. CDR1 and CDR2 from the germline V gene are ENHRY and SYGVKD. V shed 6 bases and J shed 2 bases, with 14 bases lying between them. This CDR3 has 15 residues. To note about this clonotype: The antigen remains unidentified.

This TCR came from a male donor with ankylosing spondylitis. Sequencing was carried out using blood, either unsorted or a sorted T cell fraction (not recorded which). This sequence joins TRBV10-3 and TRBJ2-1, with D tentatively TRBD1 (5 bases). The CDR3 DNA follows: TGTGCCATCAGCGTCGACAGCCCGACCTACAATGAGCAGTTCTTC. Protein sequence: CAISVDSPTYNEQFF.